This entry lists 26 T cell receptor beta chains sequenced from one sample in a study of blood T cells in healthy people across ages. A J-beta primer mix and a sample-barcoded 5' primer were used in a second PCR of about 7 to 12 cycles. TCRdb recomputed calls from the 5' RACE reads with MiXCR, one row per CDR3 protein. The sample has 800,000 to 950,000 distinct CDR3 sequences, almost 30% seen once. This sample was also put to use in a study of T cells of mothers and their children.

Sequencing was performed on blood. All receptors come from a woman aged 40 to 50 in good health.

This clonotype was detected a few times. This chain links TRBV7-2 with TRBJ1-1, with a tentative D call TRBD1 (6 bases). Trimming took 2 bases from V and 2 from J, leaving 15 bases between them. Germline V gene lookup returns CDR1 SGHTA and CDR2 FQGNSA. The CDR3 consists of 16 residues. DNA for the CDR3: TGTGCCAGCAGCTTATCTACGGGGACAACCAACACTGAAGCTTTCTTT. The encoded protein is CASSLSTGTTNTEAFF.

This clonotype was seen a few times. The chain has TRBV4-1 and TRBJ2-1, with 11 nucleotides matching TRBD1. Germline V gene lookup returns CDR1 MGHRA and CDR2 YSYEKL. Unmatched junction bases numbered 14, after V lost 6 bases and J lost 10 bases. The CDR3 runs 16 residues. This CDR3 is CASSYGQGAILWEQFF. The DNA for the CDR3 is TGCGCCAGCAGTTATGGACAGGGGGCGATTTTATGGGAGCAGTTCTTC.

This clonotype was seen only a few times. The V gene is TRBV29-1, the J gene TRBJ1-5; maybe TRBD1 (5 bases). Trimming shortened V by 5 bases and J by 3 bases, and 11 bases separated the two germline ends. The CDR3 has 13 amino acids. The germline CDR1 and CDR2 sequences are SQVTM and ANQGSEA. In DNA, the CDR3 is TGCAGCGTTTCGGGGGGTAACAATCAGCCCCAGCATTTT. Amino acid sequence: CSVSGGNNQPQHF.

The J gene is TRBJ2-3, the V gene TRBV19; D ambiguous. The CDR3 contains 14 residues. CDR1 and CDR2 from the germline V gene are LNHDA and SQIVND (reference sequence). V lost 4 bases and J lost 3, with 11 bases in between. For the CDR3, the DNA is TGTGCCAGTAGTACGTGGGAAACAACAGATACGCAGTATTTT. Residues: CASSTWETTDTQYF.

The chain couples TRBV7-9 to TRBJ1-5; 7 bases are a match to TRBD1. Germline V gives CDR1 SEHNR, CDR2 FQNEAQ (reference sequence). The junction had 8 bases not matched to a gene; V was cut back by 5 bases and J by 7 bases. There are 14 residues in the CDR3. The CDR3 sequence is CASSPETGPQPQHF. The CDR3, as DNA: TGTGCCAGCAGCCCTGAGACAGGGCCCCAGCCCCAGCATTTT.

In this sample, this clonotype turned up many times. V gene TRBV9 combines with J gene TRBJ1-6; weak D call: TRBD1 (6 bases). V lost 3 bases and J lost 8, with 9 bases in between. Germline assignment: CDR1 SGDLS and CDR2 YYNGEE. CDR3 length: 13 amino acids. The CDR3 here is CASSAGQYSPLHF. The DNA of the CDR3 is TGTGCCAGCAGCGCAGGACAGTATTCACCCCTCCACTTT.

This clonotype has at least ten counts. The chain is built from TRBV11-1 and TRBJ2-7, with D perhaps matching TRBD2 (5 bases). Trimming took off 3 bases at V and 0 bases at J, with 30 bases between the two ends. CDR3 size: 21 residues. Germline V CDR1 and CDR2: SGHAT, FQDESV (reference sequence). The CDR3 DNA reads as TGTGCCAGCAGCTTCCCACGGGGTCTAGAAGTAGCCGTCCCCGGCTCCTACGAGCAGTACTTC. Translation: CASSFPRGLEVAVPGSYEQYF.

This clonotype was seen more than once but under ten times. V is TRBV5-1 and J is TRBJ2-3, with 15 bases identical to TRBD2. Germline V gene sequence: CDR1 SGHRS, CDR2 YFSETQ. The CDR3 covers 17 residues. The V segment lost 4 bases and the J segment 2 bases; nucleotides outside the gene matches: 5. The DNA of the CDR3 is TGCGCCAGCAGCGGGGGGACTAGCGGGGGGTTCACAGATACGCAGTATTTT. It specifies CASSGGTSGGFTDTQYF.

This clonotype was detected ten times or more. The rearrangement joins TRBV12-3 or TRBV12-4 to TRBJ1-2; D remains ambiguous. Trimming removed 5 bases from V and 4 bases from J, with 11 bases in between. CDR3 length: 13 residues. This CDR3 is CASSLGRRYGYTF. CDR3 DNA sequence: TGTGCCAGCAGTCTAGGACGGCGCTATGGCTACACCTTC.

In this sample, this clonotype turned up a few times. This chain uses TRBV11-1 with TRBJ2-2, with 14 positions matching TRBD2. Per the germline V gene, CDR1 is SGHAT and CDR2 is FQDESV (reference sequence). CDR3 length: 17 residues. V dropped 5 bases and J dropped 2; count of bases not matched to a gene: 4. The CDR3 DNA is TGTGCCAGCAGCCGGACTAGCGGGGGGTCCAACACCGGGGAGCTGTTTTTT. It yields the protein CASSRTSGGSNTGELFF.

The rearrangement links TRBV5-8 to TRBJ1-2; no clear D gene. The germline V gene has CDR1 SGHTS and CDR2 YDEGEE. V shed 4 bases and J shed 8 bases, with 12 bases lying between them. The CDR3 sequence is 12 residues long. The CDR3 DNA reads TGTGCCAGCAGCCCGATAGGTGCAGGCTACACCTTC. As protein: CASSPIGAGYTF.

Concerning this clonotype: Being one base from a much bigger clone, this may be a read error. V and J are TRBV5-1 and TRBJ1-2; 12 positions agree with TRBD1. The germline V gene has CDR1 SGHRS and CDR2 YFSETQ. This CDR3 spans 14 amino acids. The V and J ends lost 7 bases and 9 bases, in that order; junction bases with no gene match: 10. CDR3 in amino acids: CASAGQGARYSYTF. The CDR3 DNA follows: TGCGCCAGCGCGGGACAGGGGGCTCGGTATAGCTACACCTTC.

The J gene is TRBJ2-3, the V gene TRBV7-2, with D unclear. V shed 2 bases and J shed 2 bases, with 8 bases lying between them. Germline CDR1 is SGHTA and CDR2 is FQGNSA. CDR3 size: 14 residues. As DNA, the CDR3 is TGTGCCAGCAGCTTATCCCCAGCCACAGATACGCAGTATTTT. Its translation is CASSLSPATDTQYF. Filled out from reference TRBV7-2 and TRBJ2-3, the complete variable domain reads GAGVSQSPSNKVTEKGKDVELRCDPISGHTALYWYRQSLGQGLEFLIYFQGNSAPDKSGLPSDRFSAERTGGSVSTLTIQRTQQEDSAVYLCASSLSPATDTQYFGPGTRLTVL.

On this clonotype itself: Being one base from a much bigger clone, this may be a read error. The rearrangement links TRBV12-3 or TRBV12-4 to TRBJ2-3; possibly TRBD2 for D (5 bases). The CDR3 is 15 amino acids. Trimming took 6 bases from V and 6 from J, leaving 19 bases between them. As DNA, the CDR3 is TGTGCCAGCAGCCCCACGCGAGGGATCGGCGATACGCAGTATTTT. This codes for CASSPTRGIGDTQYF.

The V gene is TRBV2, the J gene TRBJ1-1; TRBD1 matches 9 bases. Germline trimming cut 10 bases from V and 1 base from J; bases unmatched to any gene: 10. The CDR3 loop spans 15 amino acids. Looked up from germline, CDR1 is SNHLY and CDR2 is FYNNEI. DNA for the CDR3: TGTGCCAACACACGGGACAGGGCCGAGAACACTGAAGCTTTCTTT. This sequence encodes CANTRDRAENTEAFF.

This clonotype appeared many times. The CDR3 region has the DNA TGTGCCAGCAGTTACAGACCAGACTCCGGGGAGCTGTTTTTT. It yields the protein CASSYRPDSGELFF. The chain has TRBV6-6 and TRBJ2-2; no definite D call. This CDR3 is 14 amino acids long. V lost 2 bases, J lost 6 bases, and 10 bases lay in between. Germline CDR1 MNHNY, CDR2 SVGAGI (reference sequence).

The chain combines TRBV7-2 with TRBJ1-5; the D is unclear. Germline-derived CDR1 and CDR2 are SGHTA and FQGNSA. The length of the CDR3 is 13 residues. V lost 5 bases and J 7 bases, leaving 12 bases between the germline ends. CDR3 loop: CASSQTWTQPQHF. As DNA, the CDR3 is TGTGCCAGCAGCCAAACCTGGACGCAGCCCCAGCATTTT.

This clonotype was detected many times. The chain couples TRBV6-5 to TRBJ1-2; 7 bases fit TRBD1. This CDR3 spans 13 amino acids. The V gene's germline CDR1 is MNHEY and CDR2 SVGAGI. J gave up 6 bases and V 4 bases, and 5 bases lay outside the gene matches. The CDR3 DNA follows: TGTGCCAGCAGTTCACAGGGGATGGATGGCTACACCTTC. Residues: CASSSQGMDGYTF.

This clonotype showed up just a few times. V is TRBV6-1 and J is TRBJ2-7; TRBD1 matches at 10 bases. This CDR3 has 18 residues. The germline gives CDR1 MNHNS, CDR2 SASEGT. J was trimmed by 3 bases and V by 8 bases; bases with no gene match: 19. CDR3 protein: CASAIAPLGDRGFYEQYF. CDR3 nucleotide sequence: TGTGCCAGCGCCATCGCGCCCTTGGGGGACAGGGGTTTCTACGAGCAGTACTTC.

Only a few counts were recorded for this clonotype. A far larger clone is only one base removed, so a read error is likely. The chain is built from TRBV7-2 and TRBJ1-1; D ambiguous. Germline CDR1 reads SGHTA; CDR2 reads FQGNSA. The CDR3 loop spans 13 amino acids. The CDR3 bases are TGTGCCGGCAGCTTAGGGATGAACACTGAAGCTTTCTTT. Residues: CAGSLGMNTEAFF.

This clonotype has a count of ten or more. The chain employs TRBV2 and TRBJ1-1, with D uncertain. CDR3 length: 14 amino acids. Trimming left V 4 bases short and J 5 bases short, with 14 bases between. Germline V gene data show CDR1 as SNHLY and CDR2 as FYNNEI. CDR3 bases: TGTGCCAGCAGTGTGGTAGGGAGGGAGACTGAAGCTTTCTTT. Translation: CASSVVGRETEAFF.

This clonotype was seen only a few times. This chain joins TRBV15 and TRBJ1-2; D gene unclear. CDR1 and CDR2 (germline): LNHNV, YYDKDF (reference sequence). The CDR3 is 12 residues long. Trimming took 1 base from V and 5 from J, leaving 5 bases between them. The CDR3 protein is CATSRAGYGYTF. CDR3 DNA sequence: TGTGCCACCAGCAGAGCCGGGTATGGCTACACCTTC.

Turning to this clonotype: A much larger clone lies one base from this, so it may be a read error. The DNA for the CDR3 is TGTGCCAGCGGGACGGGAAGGAATGACTACACCTTC. This translates into CASGTGRNDYTF. This rearrangement joins TRBV12-3 or TRBV12-4 to TRBJ1-2, with a weak D call TRBD1 (5 bases). The CDR3 sequence is 12 residues long. The V end was cut by 8 bases, the J end by 10 bases, with 17 bases between.

In this sample, this clonotype turned up many times. V and J are TRBV18 and TRBJ2-7; TRBD2 might be the D (5 bases). The CDR3 runs to 16 residues. Trimming cost V 3 bases and J 2 bases, with 17 bases left between them. Germline-derived CDR1 and CDR2 are KGHSH and LQKENI. DNA for the CDR3: TGTGCCAGCTCACCCCTCGGGGTCGGAGGAGCCTACGAGCAGTACTTC. This gives the protein CASSPLGVGGAYEQYF.

This clonotype was counted ten times or more. The chain combines TRBV4-2 with TRBJ2-3, with 10 bases that match TRBD2. Germline-derived CDR1 and CDR2 are LGHNA and YNFKEQ. This CDR3 spans 19 amino acids. J was trimmed by 1 base and V by 0 bases; bases with no gene match: 10. Written as DNA, the CDR3 is TGTGCCAGCAGCCAAGATGGCCTAGCGGGGGACGGGGGCACAGATACGCAGTATTTT. This codes for CASSQDGLAGDGGTDTQYF.

This clonotype was found a few times. The gene calls are TRBV5-1 and TRBJ2-2; D is unresolved. Trimming pared 4 bases from V and 5 bases from J, leaving 12 bases between. The germline CDR1 and CDR2 sequences are SGHRS and YFSETQ. This CDR3 region has 14 residues. CDR3 in DNA: TGCGCCAGCAGCCTACCCTCGAGGACCGGGGAGCTGTTTTTT. Translating gives CASSLPSRTGELFF. Full variable domain (remainder filled in from reference TRBV5-1 and TRBJ2-2): KAGVTQTPRYLIKTRGQQVTLSCSPISGHRSVSWYQQTPGQGLQFLFEYFSETQRNKGNFPGRFSGRQFSNSRSEMNVSTLELGDSALYLCASSLPSRTGELFFGEGSRLTVL.